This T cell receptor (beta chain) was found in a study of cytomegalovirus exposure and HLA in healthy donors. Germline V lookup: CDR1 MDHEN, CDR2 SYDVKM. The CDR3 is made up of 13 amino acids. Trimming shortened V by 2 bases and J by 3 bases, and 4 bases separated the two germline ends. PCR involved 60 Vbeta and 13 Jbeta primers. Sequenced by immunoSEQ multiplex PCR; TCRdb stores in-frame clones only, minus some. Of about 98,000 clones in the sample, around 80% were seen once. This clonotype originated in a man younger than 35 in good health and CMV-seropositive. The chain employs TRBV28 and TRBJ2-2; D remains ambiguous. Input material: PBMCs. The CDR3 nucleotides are TGTGCCAGCAGTTTAGAGGACACCGGGGAGCTGTTTTTT. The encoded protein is CASSLEDTGELFF.